Below are 32 T cell receptor beta chains sequenced from a single sample in a study of control samples from healthy donors and cancer patients (dated by TCRdb to between 2020 and 2021). Library prep was done by the immunoSEQ multiplex PCR assay. Held by TCRdb, this immuneACCESS table contains in-frame sequences only and omits some clones. Under half of the omission traces to an unresolved V gene where checked; the cause of the rest is unknown. This sample holds roughly 130,000 clones; about 95% were observed only once. The ten largest clones represent 3.6% of the sample. Input material: blood. All receptors derive from a man aged 25-45 years in good health.

The chain has TRBV7-8 and TRBJ2-2; D may be TRBD1 or TRBD2 (6 bases each). The CDR3 runs 15 residues. The V gene's germline CDR1 is SGHVS and CDR2 FQNEAQ. CDR3 region: CAKSQTGAVTGELFF. The CDR3 region has the DNA TGTGCGAAATCCCAAACGGGGGCCGTCACCGGGGAGCTGTTTTTT. The full variable domain, its missing parts supplied by reference TRBV7-8 and TRBJ2-2, is GAGVSQSPRYKVAKRGQDVALRCDPISGHVSLFWYQQALGQGPEFLTYFQNEAQLDKSGLPSDRFFAERPEGSVSTLKIQRTQQEDSAVYLCAKSQTGAVTGELFFGEGSRLTVL.

This chain joins TRBV9 and TRBJ1-6, with unresolved D. The CDR3 runs to 14 residues. The germline gives CDR1 SGDLS, CDR2 YYNGEE. The V end was cut by 1 base, the J end by 7 bases, with 9 bases between. The DNA for the CDR3 is TGTGCCAGCAGCGTACTGGGAGAGAATTCACCCCTCCACTTT. The encoded protein is CASSVLGENSPLHF.

V is TRBV6-5 and J is TRBJ1-2; D possibly corresponds to TRBD1 (5 bases). V lost 6 bases and J 6 bases, leaving 11 bases between the germline ends. This CDR3 has 12 residues. The germline gives CDR1 MNHEY, CDR2 SVGAGI. The CDR3 DNA reads as TGTGCCAGCAGATACGGGGGTCATGGCTACACCTTC. Amino acid sequence: CASRYGGHGYTF.

The chain joins TRBV7-2 to TRBJ1-6; D unresolved. Germline loops: CDR1 SGHTA, CDR2 FQGNSA. The germline V and J ends were trimmed by 3 bases and 0 bases, with 9 bases remaining between them. The CDR3 is 16 residues long. This CDR3 is CASSFNIRSYNSPLHF. The CDR3 region has the DNA TGTGCCAGCAGCTTTAATATTCGCTCCTATAATTCACCCCTCCACTTT.

V gene TRBV6-2 or TRBV6-3 combines with J gene TRBJ2-1; D unclear. V lost 2 bases, J lost 4 bases, and 21 bases lay in between. This CDR3 region has 18 residues. Germline CDR1 and CDR2: MNHEY and SVGEGT. CDR3 protein: CASSYSPGMGKRYNEQFF. The CDR3 region has the DNA TGTGCCAGCAGTTACAGCCCCGGCATGGGGAAAAGGTACAATGAGCAGTTCTTC.

This clone has just one count. The V call is TRBV7-3, the J call TRBJ1-2; the match to TRBD1 covers 9 bases. Germline-derived CDR1 and CDR2 are SGHTA and FQGTGA. CDR3 length equals 14 residues. The trim removed 3 bases at V and 8 bases at J, leaving 7 bases unmatched. In DNA form, the CDR3 reads TGTGCCAGCAGCTTTCAGGGACAGGGAAGCGGCTACACCTTC. Amino acid sequence: CASSFQGQGSGYTF.

The chain carries TRBV19 and TRBJ1-4, with 9 bases fitting TRBD1. The CDR3 length is 14 residues. Unmatched junction bases numbered 12, after V lost 2 bases and J lost 17 bases. Germline V gene sequence: CDR1 LNHDA, CDR2 SQIVND (reference sequence). CDR3 amino acids: CASSITGGGNRRFF. For the CDR3, the DNA is TGTGCCAGTAGTATAACAGGGGGCGGCAATCGGCGTTTTTTT. The variable domain in full, with the rest retrieved from reference TRBV19 and TRBJ1-4, is DGGITQSPKYLFRKEGQNVTLSCEQNLNHDAMYWYRQDPGQGLRLIYYSQIVNDFQKGDIAEGYSVSREKKESFPLTVTSAQKNPTAFYLCASSITGGGNRRFFGSGTQLSVL.

This clone was picked up one time. The gene calls are TRBV9 and TRBJ1-2; the match to TRBD1 covers 8 bases. Per germline, CDR1 SGDLS and CDR2 YYNGEE. CDR3 length: 13 amino acids. V lost 3 bases to trimming and J lost 4 bases; unmatched junction nucleotides: 2. Written as DNA, the CDR3 is TGTGCCAGCAGCGAGGGACAGGCCTATGGCTACACCTTC. Its translation: CASSEGQAYGYTF.

CDR3 sequence (DNA): TGTGCCAGCAGCCAATCACGACAGGTAGGCAATCAGCCCCAGCATTTT. This codes for CASSQSRQVGNQPQHF. The gene calls are TRBV3-1 (or the pseudogene TRBV3-2) and TRBJ1-5, with D perhaps TRBD1 (6 bases). V dropped 2 bases and J dropped 2 bases, with 13 bases sitting between them. The CDR3 totals 16 residues. Germline V gene lookup returns CDR1 LGHDT and CDR2 YNNKEL (reference sequence).

This sequence joins TRBV5-1 and TRBJ2-7, with D tentatively TRBD1 (7 bases). The V gene lost 0 bases and the J gene lost 6 bases, with 19 bases spanning the gap. Germline CDR1 and CDR2: SGHRS and YFSETQ. The CDR3 is 16 residues long. The CDR3 sequence is CASSLGRVSGGGEQYF. DNA for the CDR3: TGCGCCAGCAGCTTGGGGAGAGTATCAGGGGGAGGCGAGCAGTACTTC.

This rearrangement joins TRBV29-1 to TRBJ1-1; 7 bases map to TRBD1. Germline V gene data show CDR1 as SQVTM and CDR2 as ANQGSEA. The CDR3 loop spans 10 amino acids. Losses at the gene ends were 6 bases for V and 10 bases for J; bases not matched to a gene: 5. The CDR3 region has the DNA TGCAGCGTCCCGGGACAGTCAGCTTTCTTT. Translated, it gives CSVPGQSAFF.

The chain couples TRBV18 to TRBJ1-1; 9 bases map to TRBD1. The CDR3 runs 12 residues. The germline V gene has CDR1 KGHSH and CDR2 LQKENI. V lost 4 bases to trimming and J lost 10 bases; unmatched junction nucleotides: 4. Written as DNA, the CDR3 is TGTGCCAGCTCACTTCAGGGACAGGGAGCTTTCTTT. Translating it yields CASSLQGQGAFF.

The chain recombines TRBV11-2 with TRBJ1-5; TRBD1 is a possible D gene (5 bases). The CDR3 totals 15 residues. V was cut by 4 bases and J by 4 bases, with 14 bases left in between. The germline CDR1 and CDR2 sequences are SGHAT and FQNNGV. The CDR3 spells CASSSTGRVNQPQHF. Here the CDR3 DNA reads TGTGCCAGCAGCTCGACGGGCAGGGTAAATCAGCCCCAGCATTTT.

J is TRBJ2-7 and V is TRBV4-3, with D perhaps matching TRBD1 or TRBD2 (6 bases each). The CDR3 has 16 amino acids. Between the trimmed V and J ends, which lost 5 bases and 5 bases, there was a span of 22 bases. The germline gives CDR1 LGHNA, CDR2 YSLEER. The CDR3 DNA reads TGCGCCAGCAGCAGGATAGCTTACAGGGAGGACCACGAGCAGTACTTC. Translation gives CASSRIAYREDHEQYF.

The chain employs TRBV6-4 and TRBJ2-7; D may be TRBD1 (6 bases). The CDR3 is 12 amino acids. The V and J ends lost 8 bases and 2 bases respectively, with 10 bases between them. Germline CDR1 MRHNA, CDR2 SNTAGT. The CDR3 sequence: CASGWTAYEQYF. Here the CDR3 DNA reads TGTGCCAGCGGTTGGACAGCCTACGAGCAGTACTTC.

The chain couples TRBV4-1 to TRBJ1-1, with 8 bases matching TRBD1. The CDR3 is made up of 12 amino acids. Germline V gene sequence: CDR1 MGHRA, CDR2 YSYEKL. V lost 2 bases and J lost 10; bases outside the gene matches: 3. CDR3 coding DNA: TGCGCCAGCAGCCAAACCCAGGGGGCAGCTTTCTTT. Amino acid sequence: CASSQTQGAAFF.

The V and J genes are TRBV4-1 and TRBJ2-7; D unresolved. The CDR3 contains 14 residues. Germline values: CDR1 MGHRA, CDR2 YSYEKL. Between the trimmed V and J ends, which lost 3 bases and 2 bases, there was a span of 11 bases. CDR3 DNA: TGCGCCAGCAGCCATACCGACGGTACCTACGAGCAGTACTTC. Residues: CASSHTDGTYEQYF.

The V and J genes are TRBV9 and TRBJ2-2; no reliable D call. CDR3 size: 12 residues. Germline CDR1 is SGDLS and CDR2 is YYNGEE. Trimming removed 0 bases from V and 7 bases from J, with 4 bases in between. The CDR3 is CASSVDNGELFF. The CDR3 DNA follows: TGTGCCAGCAGCGTAGACAACGGGGAGCTGTTTTTT.

The chain employs TRBV7-9 and TRBJ1-3; D call uncertain. This CDR3 comprises 17 residues. Looked up from germline, CDR1 is SEHNR and CDR2 is FQNEAQ (reference sequence). The V gene lost 1 base and the J gene lost 2 bases, with 15 bases spanning the gap. The CDR3 DNA is TGTGCCAGCAGCTTAGTAGAGCGGGGAGGGCCTGGAAACACCATATATTTT. It specifies CASSLVERGGPGNTIYF.

The chain recombines TRBV3-1 (or the pseudogene TRBV3-2) with TRBJ1-1; no firm D call. Germline V gene sequence: CDR1 LGHDT, CDR2 YNNKEL (reference sequence). The V end lost 3 bases, the J end lost 1 base, and 6 bases lay between the germline ends. The CDR3 runs 13 residues. This chain's CDR3 is CASSHSENTEAFF. CDR3 DNA: TGTGCCAGCAGCCATTCAGAGAACACTGAAGCTTTCTTT.

The chain combines TRBV4-3 with TRBJ1-6, with D possibly being TRBD1 (6 bases). Per the germline V gene, CDR1 is LGHNA and CDR2 is YSLEER. The V gene lost 0 bases and the J gene lost 6 bases, with 12 bases spanning the gap. The CDR3 is 16 residues long. The CDR3 DNA sequence: TGCGCCAGCAGCCAAGACACAGGGAGTAGTAATTCACCCCTCCACTTT. Translation gives CASSQDTGSSNSPLHF.

CDR3 DNA sequence: TGTGCCAGCAGTCCCTCGCAAGGCCTAGCGGGGGCCCCTCCCGAGTTCTTC. This gives the protein CASSPSQGLAGAPPEFF. This chain joins TRBV27 and TRBJ2-1; TRBD2 matches 10 bases. The trim removed 5 bases at V and 14 bases at J, leaving 21 bases unmatched. Germline V gene lookup returns CDR1 MNHEY and CDR2 SMNVEV (reference sequence). This CDR3 is built from 17 residues.

The chain employs TRBV30 and TRBJ2-3, with no clear D. The V and J ends lost 3 bases and 2 bases respectively, with 9 bases between them. Germline CDR1 GTSNPN, CDR2 SVGIG (reference sequence). CDR3 length: 13 residues. For the CDR3, the DNA is TGTGCCTGGAGCCTCGTTAACACAGATACGCAGTATTTT. This encodes CAWSLVNTDTQYF.

CDR3 coding DNA: TGTGCCAGCAGCTCGCCGACGCGACGGCCGCTTTCGGCCTACGAGCAGTACTTC. Amino acid sequence: CASSSPTRRPLSAYEQYF. The chain recombines TRBV5-6 with TRBJ2-7; no firm D call. V was pared by 3 bases and J by 2 bases, with 24 bases between. Germline CDR1 SGHDT, CDR2 YYEEEE. CDR3 length: 18 residues.

The chain uses TRBV25-1 and TRBJ1-2; 7 nucleotides match TRBD1. J lost 8 bases, V lost 4 bases, and 16 bases had no gene match. The CDR3 is 16 residues long. Germline CDR1 reads MGHDK; CDR2 reads SYGVNS. The CDR3 reads CASSVLGDSLVGGYTF. Written as DNA, the CDR3 is TGTGCCAGCAGTGTACTGGGGGACAGTTTAGTGGGAGGCTACACCTTC.

CDR3 loop: CASSPTRGYSPLHF. The CDR3 DNA sequence: TGTGCCAGCTCACCAACGCGGGGGTATTCACCCCTCCACTTT. The V gene is TRBV18, the J gene TRBJ1-6, with D tentatively TRBD1 (5 bases). V was clipped by 2 bases and J by 8 bases, with 10 bases between them. The length of the CDR3 is 14 residues. Germline V CDR1 and CDR2: KGHSH, LQKENI. Full variable domain (outside the CDR3, taken from reference TRBV18 and TRBJ1-6): NAGVMQNPRHLVRRRGQEARLRCSPMKGHSHVYWYRQLPEEGLKFMVYLQKENIIDESGMPKERFSAEFPKEGPSILRIQQVVRGDSAAYFCASSPTRGYSPLHFGNGTRLTVT.

The chain carries TRBV21-1 and TRBJ1-2; TRBD1 is taken as the D call from the table, unchecked against the DNA. TRBV21-1 is marked as a pseudogene. CDR3 size: 16 residues. CDR3 in amino acids: CASSKEGADSNYGYTF. DNA for the CDR3: TGTGCCAGCAGCAAAGAAGGGGCAGATTCTAACTATGGCTACACCTTC.

This chain joins TRBV7-2 and TRBJ2-2, with 7 bases lining up with TRBD2. J lost 1 base, V lost 1 base, and 12 bases had no gene match. This CDR3 is built from 19 residues. Germline V gives CDR1 SGHTA, CDR2 FQGNSA. In nucleotides, the CDR3 is TGTGCCAGCAGCTTAGATAGATCCCTTAGCGGGCGGAACACCGGGGAGCTGTTTTTT. It yields the protein CASSLDRSLSGRNTGELFF.

V gene TRBV5-4 combines with J gene TRBJ2-5; TRBD2 agrees at 8 bases. J lost 0 bases, V lost 1 base, and 8 bases had no gene match. Germline V gene sequence: CDR1 SGHNT, CDR2 YYREEE (reference sequence). The CDR3 has 17 amino acids. CDR3 coding DNA: TGTGCCAGCAGCTTGAGGGGCCTAGCGGGCGACCAAGAGACCCAGTACTTC. This translates into CASSLRGLAGDQETQYF.

This chain links TRBV4-3 with TRBJ2-5, with 7 nucleotides matching TRBD2. The germline V gene has CDR1 LGHNA and CDR2 YSLEER. J lost 8 bases, V lost 0 bases, and 3 bases had no gene match. This CDR3 contains 13 residues. In nucleotides, the CDR3 is TGCGCCAGCAGCCAAGATAGGGAGGGAACCCAGTACTTC. It yields the protein CASSQDREGTQYF.

V usage is TRBV12-5 and J usage is TRBJ1-1; tentatively, D is TRBD1 (6 bases). V was pared by 7 bases and J by 4 bases, with 13 bases between. The CDR3 sequence is 13 residues long. Germline CDR1 LGHNT, CDR2 FRNRAP. For the CDR3, the DNA is TGTGCTAGTGCCTTAGGGGGGACCACTGAAGCTTTCTTT. It codes for CASALGGTTEAFF.

This clone came up once. The CDR3 sequence is CASSPRQGPGTEAFF. CDR3 in DNA: TGTGCCAGCAGCCCCCGACAGGGCCCGGGCACTGAAGCTTTCTTT. The V and J genes are TRBV4-2 and TRBJ1-1; 7 bases agree with TRBD1. V shed 4 bases and J 4 bases; nucleotides not matched to a gene: 9. This CDR3 has 15 residues. CDR1 is LGHNA, CDR2 YNFKEQ, per germline.